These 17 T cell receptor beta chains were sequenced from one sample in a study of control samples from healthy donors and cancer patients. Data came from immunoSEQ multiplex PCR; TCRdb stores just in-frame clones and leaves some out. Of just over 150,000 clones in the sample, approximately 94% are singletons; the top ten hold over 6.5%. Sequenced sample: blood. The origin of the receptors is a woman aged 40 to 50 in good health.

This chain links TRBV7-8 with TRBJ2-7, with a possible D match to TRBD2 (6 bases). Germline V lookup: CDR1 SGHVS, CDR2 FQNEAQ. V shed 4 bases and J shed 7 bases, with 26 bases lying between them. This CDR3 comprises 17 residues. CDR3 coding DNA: TGTGCCAGCAGCTACAGCCCTATACGGGACTCGGTTTTTGAGCAGTACTTC. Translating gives CASSYSPIRDSVFEQYF. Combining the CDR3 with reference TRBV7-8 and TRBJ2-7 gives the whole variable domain GAGVSQSPRYKVAKRGQDVALRCDPISGHVSLFWYQQALGQGPEFLTYFQNEAQLDKSGLPSDRFFAERPEGSVSTLKIQRTQQEDSAVYLCASSYSPIRDSVFEQYFGPGTRLTVT.

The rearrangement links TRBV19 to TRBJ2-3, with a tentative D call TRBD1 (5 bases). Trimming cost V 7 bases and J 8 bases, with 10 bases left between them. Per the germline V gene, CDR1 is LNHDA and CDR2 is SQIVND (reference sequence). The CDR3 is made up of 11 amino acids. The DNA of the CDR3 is TGTGCCAGTACCAGGGCAGGTACGCAGTATTTT. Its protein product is CASTRAGTQYF.

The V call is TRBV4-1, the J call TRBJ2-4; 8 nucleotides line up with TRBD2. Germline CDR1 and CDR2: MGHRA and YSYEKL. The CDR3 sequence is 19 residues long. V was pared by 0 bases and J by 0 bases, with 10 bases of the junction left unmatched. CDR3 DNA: TGCGCCAGCAGCCAAGAATGGGTGGGACTAGTTGTAGCCAAAAACATTCAGTACTTC. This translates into CASSQEWVGLVVAKNIQYF.

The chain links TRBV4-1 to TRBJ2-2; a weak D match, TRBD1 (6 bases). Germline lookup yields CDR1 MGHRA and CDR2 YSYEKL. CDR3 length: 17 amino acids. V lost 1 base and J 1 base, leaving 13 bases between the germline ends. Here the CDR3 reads CASSQAHTGRNTGELFF. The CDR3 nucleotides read TGCGCCAGCAGCCAAGCACATACAGGGAGGAACACCGGGGAGCTGTTTTTT.

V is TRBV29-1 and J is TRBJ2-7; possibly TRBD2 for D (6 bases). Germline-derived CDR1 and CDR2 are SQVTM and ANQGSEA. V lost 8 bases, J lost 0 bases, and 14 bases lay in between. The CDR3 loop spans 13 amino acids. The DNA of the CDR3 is TGCAGCTTCAAACCCGGGAGCTCCTACGAGCAGTACTTC. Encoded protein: CSFKPGSSYEQYF.

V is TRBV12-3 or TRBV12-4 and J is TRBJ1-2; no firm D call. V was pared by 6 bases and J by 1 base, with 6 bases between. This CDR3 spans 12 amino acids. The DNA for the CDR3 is TGTGCCAGCAGCGAAGGTAACTATGGCTACACCTTC. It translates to CASSEGNYGYTF.

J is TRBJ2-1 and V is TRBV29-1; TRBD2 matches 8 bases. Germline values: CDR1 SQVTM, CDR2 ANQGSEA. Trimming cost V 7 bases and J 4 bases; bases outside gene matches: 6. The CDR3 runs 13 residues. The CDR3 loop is CSAREREYNEQFF. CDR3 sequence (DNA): TGCAGCGCCCGGGAGCGGGAGTACAATGAGCAGTTCTTC.

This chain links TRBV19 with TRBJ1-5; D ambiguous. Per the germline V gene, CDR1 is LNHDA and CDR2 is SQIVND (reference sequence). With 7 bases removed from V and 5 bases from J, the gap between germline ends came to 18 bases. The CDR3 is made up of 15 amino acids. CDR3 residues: CASKLGRVDHQPQHF. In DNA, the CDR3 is TGTGCCAGTAAGTTGGGTAGGGTGGACCATCAGCCCCAGCATTTT.

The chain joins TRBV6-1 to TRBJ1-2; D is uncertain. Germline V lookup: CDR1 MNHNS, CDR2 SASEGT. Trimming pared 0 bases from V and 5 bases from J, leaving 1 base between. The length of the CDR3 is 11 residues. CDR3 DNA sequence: TGTGCCAGCAGTGAAGCGTATGGCTACACCTTC. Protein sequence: CASSEAYGYTF.

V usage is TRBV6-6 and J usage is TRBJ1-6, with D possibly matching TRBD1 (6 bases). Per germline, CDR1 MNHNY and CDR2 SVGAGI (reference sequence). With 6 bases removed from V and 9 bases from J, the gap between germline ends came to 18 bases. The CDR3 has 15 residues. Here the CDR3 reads CASSRQVTQGSPLHF. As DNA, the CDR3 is TGTGCCAGCAGCCGCCAGGTTACACAGGGTTCACCCCTCCACTTT.

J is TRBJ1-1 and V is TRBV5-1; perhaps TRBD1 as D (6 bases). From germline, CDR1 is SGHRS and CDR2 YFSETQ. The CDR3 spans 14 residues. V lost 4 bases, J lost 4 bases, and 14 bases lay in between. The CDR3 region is CASSTTGRGTEAFF. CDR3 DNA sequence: TGCGCCAGCAGCACAACAGGGAGAGGCACTGAAGCTTTCTTT.

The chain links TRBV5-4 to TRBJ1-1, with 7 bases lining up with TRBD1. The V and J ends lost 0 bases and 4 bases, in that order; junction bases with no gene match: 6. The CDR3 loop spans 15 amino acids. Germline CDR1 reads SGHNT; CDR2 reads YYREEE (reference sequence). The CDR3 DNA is TGTGCCAGCAGCTTGGTAGGGGGCCAGGGCACTGAAGCTTTCTTT. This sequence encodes CASSLVGGQGTEAFF.

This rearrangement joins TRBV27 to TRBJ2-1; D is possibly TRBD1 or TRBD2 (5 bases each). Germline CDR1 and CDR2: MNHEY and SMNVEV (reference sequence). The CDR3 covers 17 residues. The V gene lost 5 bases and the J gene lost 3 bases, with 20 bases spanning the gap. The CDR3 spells CASSPRGGGPLYNEQFF. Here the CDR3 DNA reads TGTGCCAGCAGTCCGAGGGGTGGGGGACCCCTCTACAATGAGCAGTTCTTC.

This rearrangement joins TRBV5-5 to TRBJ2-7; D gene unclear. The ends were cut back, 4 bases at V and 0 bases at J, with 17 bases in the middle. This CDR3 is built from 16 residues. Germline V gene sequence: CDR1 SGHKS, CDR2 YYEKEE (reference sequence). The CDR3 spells CASSRKGKRSSYEQYF. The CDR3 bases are TGTGCCAGCAGCCGGAAGGGAAAGAGGAGCTCCTACGAGCAGTACTTC.

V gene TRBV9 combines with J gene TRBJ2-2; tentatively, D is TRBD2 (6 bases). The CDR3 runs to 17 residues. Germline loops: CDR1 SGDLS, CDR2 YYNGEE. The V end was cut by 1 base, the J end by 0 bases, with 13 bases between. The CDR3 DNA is TGTGCCAGCAGCGTAATGGGGGGACTGGCGAACACCGGGGAGCTGTTTTTT. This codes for CASSVMGGLANTGELFF.

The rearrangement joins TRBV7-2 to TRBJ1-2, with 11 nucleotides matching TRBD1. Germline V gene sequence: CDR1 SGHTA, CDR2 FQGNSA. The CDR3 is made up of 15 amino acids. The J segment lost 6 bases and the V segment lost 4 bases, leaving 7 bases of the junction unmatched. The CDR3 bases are TGTGCCAGCAGCTACCGGACAGGGGGCGCCGATGGCTACACCTTC. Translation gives CASSYRTGGADGYTF.

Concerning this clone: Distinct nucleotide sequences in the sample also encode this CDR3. As DNA, the CDR3 is TGTGCCAGCTCACCACCGTCCGGCTACGAGCAGTACTTC. Translation gives CASSPPSGYEQYF. The chain is built from TRBV18 and TRBJ2-7; D unclear. This CDR3 has 13 amino acids. Deletions cut 0 bases from V and 3 bases from J, with 6 bases between. Germline V CDR1 and CDR2: KGHSH, LQKENI.